Listed below are T cell receptor beta chains from one sample, sequenced in a study of T cell responses to AZD1222 COVID-19 vaccine. The data were produced by immunoSEQ multiplex PCR, yet TCRdb's version contains in-frame clones alone and is incomplete. The sample comprises 120,000 to 150,000 clones, around 90% of which are singletons, and around 5.2% rests with the top ten. The material sequenced was peripheral blood, taken on day 0 of AZD1222 vaccination. The receptors come from an adult in good health. The CDR3 runs from the conserved cysteine through the conserved F or W. Each record gives: J gene, clone size, V gene, CDR3 protein. A row's size may be missing; if present it is once, few, many or a size class.

j_gene: TRBJ1-2; abundance: .; v_gene: TRBV3-1/TRBV3-2; CDR3aa: CASSQEFGGYTF
j_gene: TRBJ2-2; abundance: once; v_gene: TRBV2; CDR3aa: CASIERDTGELFF
j_gene: TRBJ2-1; abundance: .; v_gene: TRBV2; CDR3aa: CASTGLWDYNEQFF
j_gene: TRBJ1-1; abundance: .; v_gene: TRBV7-3; CDR3aa: CASSSRGGALRDTEAFF
j_gene: TRBJ2-3; abundance: .; v_gene: TRBV2; CDR3aa: CASSDGSRSTDTQYF
j_gene: TRBJ1-5; abundance: .; v_gene: TRBV9; CDR3aa: CASSQAGGDQPQHF
j_gene: TRBJ2-7; abundance: once; v_gene: TRBV3-1/TRBV3-2; CDR3aa: CASSQIGAAAEQYF
j_gene: TRBJ1-1; abundance: .; v_gene: TRBV3-1/TRBV3-2; CDR3aa: CASSRSPSRPEAFF
j_gene: TRBJ1-1; abundance: .; v_gene: TRBV3-1/TRBV3-2; CDR3aa: CASSPRDSPTEAFF
j_gene: TRBJ1-6; abundance: once; v_gene: TRBV19; CDR3aa: CASSSGSGRTTRSPLHF
j_gene: TRBJ1-4; abundance: once; v_gene: TRBV25-1; CDR3aa: CASSEGGGGEKLFF
j_gene: TRBJ1-1; abundance: .; v_gene: TRBV28; CDR3aa: CASNYTPKDTEAFF
j_gene: TRBJ1-2; abundance: .; v_gene: TRBV5-6; CDR3aa: CASSSPVTGDGYGYTF
j_gene: TRBJ1-5; abundance: .; v_gene: TRBV6-2/TRBV6-3; CDR3aa: CASSPGTVYQPQHF
j_gene: TRBJ2-7; abundance: .; v_gene: TRBV27; CDR3aa: CASSLAGTSYEQYF
j_gene: TRBJ2-7; abundance: .; v_gene: TRBV2; CDR3aa: CAVERAQKSYEQYF
j_gene: TRBJ2-5; abundance: .; v_gene: TRBV10-3; CDR3aa: CAIGYSAHQETQYF
j_gene: TRBJ2-5; abundance: .; v_gene: TRBV5-6; CDR3aa: CASSEDRGMETQYF
j_gene: TRBJ2-1; abundance: .; v_gene: TRBV5-1; CDR3aa: CASSLTPGTSVDNEQFF
j_gene: TRBJ1-5; abundance: .; v_gene: TRBV6-5; CDR3aa: CASSYSGGMQPQHF